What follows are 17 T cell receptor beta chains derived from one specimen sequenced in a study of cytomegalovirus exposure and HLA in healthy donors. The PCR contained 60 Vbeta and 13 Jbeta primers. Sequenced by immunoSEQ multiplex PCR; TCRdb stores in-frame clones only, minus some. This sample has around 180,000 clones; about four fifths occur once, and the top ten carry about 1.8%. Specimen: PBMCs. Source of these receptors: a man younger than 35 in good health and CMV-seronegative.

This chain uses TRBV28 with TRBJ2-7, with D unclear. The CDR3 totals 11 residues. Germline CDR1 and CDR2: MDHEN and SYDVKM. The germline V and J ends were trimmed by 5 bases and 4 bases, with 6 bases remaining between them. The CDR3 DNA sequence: TGTGCCAGCAGTGCACTGTACGAGCAGTACTTC. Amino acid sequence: CASSALYEQYF.

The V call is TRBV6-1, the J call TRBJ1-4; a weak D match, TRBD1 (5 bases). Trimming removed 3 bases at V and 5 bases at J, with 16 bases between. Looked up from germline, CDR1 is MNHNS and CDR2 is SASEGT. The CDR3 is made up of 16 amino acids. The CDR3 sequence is CASSDIRGDGNEKLFF. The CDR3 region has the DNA TGTGCCAGCAGTGATATACGCGGGGACGGAAATGAAAAACTGTTTTTT.

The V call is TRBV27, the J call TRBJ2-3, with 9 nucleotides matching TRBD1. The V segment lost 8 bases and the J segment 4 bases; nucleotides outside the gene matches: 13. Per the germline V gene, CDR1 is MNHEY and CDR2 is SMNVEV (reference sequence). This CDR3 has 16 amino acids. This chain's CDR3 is CASHLPWDRVPDTQYF. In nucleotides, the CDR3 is TGTGCCAGCCATCTTCCCTGGGACAGGGTGCCAGATACGCAGTATTTT.

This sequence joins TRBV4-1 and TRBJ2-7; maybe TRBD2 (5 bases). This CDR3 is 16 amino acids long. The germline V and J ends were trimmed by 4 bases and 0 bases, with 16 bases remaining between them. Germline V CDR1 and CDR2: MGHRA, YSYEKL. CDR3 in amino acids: CASSPPGWESSYEQYF. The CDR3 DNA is TGCGCCAGCAGCCCTCCGGGGTGGGAGTCCTCCTACGAGCAGTACTTC.

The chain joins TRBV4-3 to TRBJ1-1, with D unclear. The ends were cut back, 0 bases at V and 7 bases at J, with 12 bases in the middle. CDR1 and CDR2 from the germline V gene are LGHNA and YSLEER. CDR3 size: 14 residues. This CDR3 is CASSQELARVEAFF. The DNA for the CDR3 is TGCGCCAGCAGCCAAGAGCTGGCCCGGGTTGAAGCTTTCTTT.

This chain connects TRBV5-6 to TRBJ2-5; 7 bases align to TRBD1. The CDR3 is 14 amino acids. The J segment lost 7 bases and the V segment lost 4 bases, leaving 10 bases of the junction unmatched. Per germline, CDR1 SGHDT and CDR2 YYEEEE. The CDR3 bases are TGTGCCAGCAGCCCCAGGGGGACAGTAGGGACCCAGTACTTC. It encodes CASSPRGTVGTQYF.

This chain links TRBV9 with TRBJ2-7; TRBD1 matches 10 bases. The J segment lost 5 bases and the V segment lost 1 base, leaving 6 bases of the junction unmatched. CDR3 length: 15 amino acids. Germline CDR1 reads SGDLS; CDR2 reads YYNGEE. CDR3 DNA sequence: TGTGCCAGCAGCGTATCCGGGACAGGGGCCCACGAGCAGTACTTC. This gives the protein CASSVSGTGAHEQYF.

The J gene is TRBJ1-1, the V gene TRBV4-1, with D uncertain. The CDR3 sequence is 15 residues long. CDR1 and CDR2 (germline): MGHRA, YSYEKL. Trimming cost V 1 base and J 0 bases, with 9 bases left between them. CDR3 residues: CASSQGEGLNTEAFF. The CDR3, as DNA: TGCGCCAGCAGCCAAGGGGAGGGTCTGAACACTGAAGCTTTCTTT.

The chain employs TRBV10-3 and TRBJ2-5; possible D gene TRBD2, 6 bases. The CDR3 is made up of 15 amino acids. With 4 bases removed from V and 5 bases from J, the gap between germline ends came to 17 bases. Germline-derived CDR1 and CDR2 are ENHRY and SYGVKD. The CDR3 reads CAISAPVGAGETQYF. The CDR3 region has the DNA TGTGCCATCAGTGCCCCCGTGGGAGCGGGCGAGACCCAGTACTTC.

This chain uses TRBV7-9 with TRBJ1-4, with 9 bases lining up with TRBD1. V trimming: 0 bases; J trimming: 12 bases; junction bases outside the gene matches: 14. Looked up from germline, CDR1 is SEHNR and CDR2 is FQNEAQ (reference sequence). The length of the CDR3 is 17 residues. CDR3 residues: CASSLASSGQGLRELFF. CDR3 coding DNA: TGTGCCAGCAGCTTAGCCTCCTCGGGACAGGGCCTACGTGAACTGTTTTTT.

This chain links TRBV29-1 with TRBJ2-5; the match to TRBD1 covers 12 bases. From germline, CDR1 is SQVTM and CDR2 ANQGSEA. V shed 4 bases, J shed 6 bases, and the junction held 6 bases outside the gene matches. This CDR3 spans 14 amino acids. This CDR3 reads CSVVGTGGYKTQYF. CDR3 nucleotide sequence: TGCAGCGTTGTCGGGACAGGGGGCTATAAGACCCAGTACTTC. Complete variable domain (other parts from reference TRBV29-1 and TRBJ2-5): SAVISQKPSRDICQRGTSLTIQCQVDSQVTMMFWYRQQPGQSLTLIATANQGSEATYESGFVIDKFPISRPNLTFSTLTVSNMSPEDSSIYLCSVVGTGGYKTQYFGPGTRLLVL.

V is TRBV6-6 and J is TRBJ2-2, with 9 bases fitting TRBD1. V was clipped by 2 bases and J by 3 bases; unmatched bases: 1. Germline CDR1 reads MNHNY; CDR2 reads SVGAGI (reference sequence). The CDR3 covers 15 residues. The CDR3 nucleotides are TGTGCCAGCAGTTACGACAGGGGGGACACCGGGGAGCTGTTTTTT. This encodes CASSYDRGDTGELFF.

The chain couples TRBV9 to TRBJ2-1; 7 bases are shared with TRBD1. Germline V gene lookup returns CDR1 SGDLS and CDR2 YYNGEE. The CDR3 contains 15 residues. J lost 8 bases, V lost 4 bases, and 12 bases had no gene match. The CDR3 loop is CASSHRQGPADEQFF. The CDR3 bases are TGTGCCAGCAGCCACCGACAGGGCCCGGCGGATGAGCAGTTCTTC.

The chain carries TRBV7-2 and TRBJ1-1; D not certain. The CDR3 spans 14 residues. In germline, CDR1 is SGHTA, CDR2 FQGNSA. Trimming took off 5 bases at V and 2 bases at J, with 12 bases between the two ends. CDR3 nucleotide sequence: TGTGCCAGCAGCGTCATTGGAGGTAACACTGAAGCTTTCTTT. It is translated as CASSVIGGNTEAFF.

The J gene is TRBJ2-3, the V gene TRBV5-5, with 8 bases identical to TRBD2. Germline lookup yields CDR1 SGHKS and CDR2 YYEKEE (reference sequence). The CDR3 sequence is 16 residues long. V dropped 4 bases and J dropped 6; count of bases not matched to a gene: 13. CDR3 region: CASSPFPGGYSDTQYF. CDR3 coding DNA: TGTGCCAGCAGCCCATTTCCGGGAGGGTATTCGGATACGCAGTATTTT.

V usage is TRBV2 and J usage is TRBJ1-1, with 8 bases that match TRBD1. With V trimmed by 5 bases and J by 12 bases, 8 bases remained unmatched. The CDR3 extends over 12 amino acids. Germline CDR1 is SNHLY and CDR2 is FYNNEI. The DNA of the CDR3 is TGTGCCAGCAGTCCAGGGGGACAGGTCCCTTTCTTT. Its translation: CASSPGGQVPFF.

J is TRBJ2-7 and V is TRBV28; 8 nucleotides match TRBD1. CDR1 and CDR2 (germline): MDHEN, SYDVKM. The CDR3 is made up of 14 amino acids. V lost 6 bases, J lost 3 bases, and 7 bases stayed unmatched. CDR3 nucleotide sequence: TGTGCCAGCAGCTTACTCAGGGGGCTCTACGAGCAGTACTTC. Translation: CASSLLRGLYEQYF.